The 25 T cell receptor beta chains in this list originate from one sample, sequenced in a study of blood T cells in healthy people across ages. Sample-barcoded 5' priming and a J-beta primer mix drove a second PCR of about 7 to 11 cycles. TCRdb reprocessed the 5' RACE reads with MiXCR, giving one entry per CDR3 protein. The sample holds approximately 800,000 distinct CDR3 sequences, approximately 53% seen once. The specimen sequenced was blood. The origin of the receptors is a man aged 35-49 years in good health.

This clonotype was picked up a small number of times. This chain connects TRBV28 to TRBJ2-1, with D perhaps TRBD1 (6 bases). V gave up 5 bases and J gave up 2 bases, with 16 bases separating them. Germline CDR1 and CDR2: MDHEN and SYDVKM. The CDR3 spans 16 residues. In DNA, the CDR3 is TGTGCCAGCAGTCAACAGGGTTGGGGACCCTACAATGAGCAGTTCTTC. Its protein product is CASSQQGWGPYNEQFF. The whole variable domain, remainder taken from reference TRBV28 and TRBJ2-1, is DVKVTQSSRYLVKRTGEKVFLECVQDMDHENMFWYRQDPGLGLRLIYFSYDVKMKEKGDIPEGYSVSREKKERFSLILESASTNQTSMYLCASSQQGWGPYNEQFFGPGTRLTVL.

In this sample, this clonotype turned up once. V usage is TRBV4-3 and J usage is TRBJ1-2, with a weak D call TRBD1 (5 bases). Germline V lookup: CDR1 LGHNA, CDR2 YSLEER. This CDR3 region has 15 residues. Trimming pared 0 bases from V and 4 bases from J, leaving 12 bases between. CDR3 sequence (DNA): TGCGCCAGCAGCCAAGAGGTTGACAGCCTCTATGGCTACACCTTC. Its translation: CASSQEVDSLYGYTF.

This chain uses TRBV4-3 with TRBJ2-1; TRBD2 agrees at 8 bases. The CDR3 is 15 residues long. In germline, CDR1 is LGHNA, CDR2 YSLEER. V shed 1 base, J shed 4 bases, and the junction held 3 bases outside the gene matches. In nucleotides, the CDR3 is TGCGCCAGCAGCCAAGGGAGCGGGAGATACAATGAGCAGTTCTTC. This codes for CASSQGSGRYNEQFF.

The chain couples TRBV6-1 to TRBJ2-7, with 9 bases lining up with TRBD2. Germline V gene sequence: CDR1 MNHNS, CDR2 SASEGT. The CDR3 covers 16 residues. J was trimmed by 0 bases and V by 6 bases; bases with no gene match: 9. The CDR3 protein is CASSGTLSGSSYEQYF. CDR3 nucleotide sequence: TGTGCCAGCAGCGGAACACTTAGCGGGAGCTCCTACGAGCAGTACTTC.

V gene TRBV7-9 combines with J gene TRBJ1-1; 7 bases line up with TRBD1. CDR1 is SEHNR, CDR2 FQNEAQ, per germline (reference sequence). The CDR3 is 17 residues long. The J segment lost 0 bases and the V segment lost 1 base, leaving 8 bases of the junction unmatched. CDR3 protein: CASSLGGTVNLNTEAFF. The CDR3 DNA reads as TGTGCCAGCAGCTTAGGGGGGACAGTTAACCTGAACACTGAAGCTTTCTTT.

The chain couples TRBV9 to TRBJ2-1; 7 bases match TRBD2. This CDR3 is 15 amino acids long. J gave up 4 bases and V 2 bases, and 6 bases lay outside the gene matches. Germline V gives CDR1 SGDLS, CDR2 YYNGEE. The DNA for the CDR3 is TGTGCCAGCAGCGTCAGCGGGGAACTATACAATGAGCAGTTCTTC. The encoded protein is CASSVSGELYNEQFF.

J is TRBJ2-7 and V is TRBV7-9, with D maybe TRBD1 (6 bases). V was trimmed by 4 bases and J by 2 bases, leaving 18 bases between them. The CDR3 runs to 16 residues. Per the germline V gene, CDR1 is SEHNR and CDR2 is FQNEAQ (reference sequence). In DNA form, the CDR3 reads TGTGCCAGCAGCTCGACGTCAGGGGAAATAACCTACGAGCAGTACTTC. Amino acids: CASSSTSGEITYEQYF.

V is TRBV18 and J is TRBJ2-4; 7 bases align to TRBD2. Per germline, CDR1 KGHSH and CDR2 LQKENI. This CDR3 region has 16 residues. V was clipped by 5 bases and J by 3 bases; unmatched bases: 10. The CDR3 loop reads CASSRAAGDVKNIQYF. The CDR3 coding sequence is TGTGCCAGCTCAAGGGCGGCGGGGGATGTCAAAAACATTCAGTACTTC.

A word on this clonotype: With a much larger clone just one base away, this may be a read error. CDR3 in DNA: TGCAGCGTTGTTTCCGGGGTCGGGTTCCGAGAGATCCAGTACTTC. Translated: CSVVSGVGFREIQYF. The chain uses TRBV29-1 and TRBJ2-7; TRBD2 is a possible D gene (5 bases). Germline CDR1 and CDR2: SQVTM and ANQGSEA. Trimming stripped 4 bases from V and 10 bases from J, with 26 bases between. The CDR3 totals 15 residues.

The gene calls are TRBV7-2 and TRBJ2-5; D is uncertain. CDR3 length: 13 residues. V lost 5 bases and J lost 5, with 12 bases in between. Germline CDR1 reads SGHTA; CDR2 reads FQGNSA. CDR3 nucleotides: TGTGCCAGCAGCCCGACGGCCTGGGAGACCCAGTACTTC. This translates into CASSPTAWETQYF.

J is TRBJ1-5 and V is TRBV7-2, with TRBD1 as a possible D gene (6 bases). Trimming removed 2 bases at V and 4 bases at J, with 9 bases between. This CDR3 has 14 residues. The V gene's germline CDR1 is SGHTA and CDR2 FQGNSA. The chain's CDR3 is CASSLQGQNQPQHF. CDR3 DNA: TGTGCCAGCAGCTTACAGGGGCAAAATCAGCCCCAGCATTTT.

The chain is built from TRBV27 and TRBJ2-3, with 9 bases identical to TRBD2. The germline gives CDR1 MNHEY, CDR2 SMNVEV (reference sequence). Trimming took 5 bases from V and 4 from J; bases not matched to a gene: 10. The CDR3 runs to 16 residues. The CDR3 sequence: CASSTIAGVGPDTQYF. For the CDR3, the DNA is TGTGCCAGCAGTACTATAGCGGGAGTGGGCCCAGATACGCAGTATTTT.

This chain joins TRBV4-3 and TRBJ2-7, with D uncertain. V lost 2 bases to trimming and J lost 6 bases, with 11 bases between them. From germline, CDR1 is LGHNA and CDR2 YSLEER. The CDR3 has 13 residues. CDR3 DNA: TGCGCCAGCAGCCAACGGTTGGGGATCGAGCAGTACTTC. Translated, it gives CASSQRLGIEQYF.

The chain carries TRBV28 and TRBJ2-2; perhaps TRBD1 as D (5 bases). V lost 3 bases, J lost 3 bases, and 20 bases lay in between. The CDR3 has 18 amino acids. CDR1 is MDHEN and CDR2 is SYDVKM in the germline V gene. The CDR3 DNA reads as TGTGCCAGCAGTTTTCCCCTTCCTTCGACAGACGACACCGGGGAGCTGTTTTTT. Its protein is CASSFPLPSTDDTGELFF.

The V call is TRBV7-2, the J call TRBJ2-4, with D possibly TRBD2 on 5 matching bases. This CDR3 region has 14 residues. Germline CDR1 SGHTA, CDR2 FQGNSA. The germline V and J ends were trimmed by 0 bases and 11 bases, with 14 bases remaining between them. The CDR3 DNA sequence: TGTGCCAGCAGCTTAGCGCTCAGTAGCGACTTTCAGTACTTC. Its protein product is CASSLALSSDFQYF.

The chain joins TRBV7-2 to TRBJ2-7; 7 positions agree with TRBD2. Germline loops: CDR1 SGHTA, CDR2 FQGNSA. This CDR3 has 16 amino acids. Trimming cost V 5 bases and J 1 base; bases outside gene matches: 11. CDR3 region: CASSLPPAGLSYEQYF. DNA of the CDR3: TGTGCCAGCAGCCTCCCACCAGCGGGGCTTTCCTACGAGCAGTACTTC.

The rearrangement joins TRBV29-1 to TRBJ2-4; 8 nucleotides match TRBD1. V trimming: 4 bases; J trimming: 14 bases; junction bases outside the gene matches: 10. The germline CDR1 and CDR2 sequences are SQVTM and ANQGSEA. The CDR3 extends over 12 amino acids. CDR3: CSVGDPETGEYF. CDR3 nucleotides: TGCAGCGTTGGAGATCCCGAGACAGGGGAGTACTTC.

The genes are TRBV6-5 and TRBJ2-3; D possibly uses TRBD1 or TRBD2 (5 bases each). Germline V gives CDR1 MNHEY, CDR2 SVGAGI. The ends were cut back, 6 bases at V and 4 bases at J, with 14 bases in the middle. There are 14 residues in the CDR3. The CDR3, as DNA: TGTGCCAGCAGAAACCTCAGAGGGGCAGATACGCAGTATTTT. This translates into CASRNLRGADTQYF.

The V gene is TRBV3-1, the J gene TRBJ2-2, with D hard to call. V lost 3 bases, J lost 7 bases, and 9 bases lay in between. The length of the CDR3 is 13 residues. Germline V lookup: CDR1 LGHDT, CDR2 YNNKEL (reference sequence). Here the CDR3 reads CASSHPLSGELFF. The DNA for the CDR3 is TGTGCCAGCAGCCACCCTTTGAGCGGGGAGCTGTTTTTT. The whole variable domain, filled in from reference TRBV3-1 and TRBJ2-2, reads DTAVSQTPKYLVTQMGNDKSIKCEQNLGHDTMYWYKQDSKKFLKIMFSYNNKELIINETVPNRFSPKSPDKAHLNLHINSLELGDSAVYFCASSHPLSGELFFGEGSRLTVL.

This clonotype was observed a few times. This chain connects TRBV5-5 to TRBJ2-7; 11 bases are a match to TRBD2. Germline lookup yields CDR1 SGHKS and CDR2 YYEKEE (reference sequence). The J segment lost 3 bases and the V segment lost 4 bases, leaving 9 bases of the junction unmatched. CDR3 size: 16 residues. The DNA of the CDR3 is TGTGCCAGCAGCCCACTAACCGGGACTAGCGGCTACGAGCAGTACTTC. Residues: CASSPLTGTSGYEQYF.

As concerns this clonotype: The junction and the germline gene differ at one end; a read error may be behind it. CDR3 DNA sequence: TGCAGTGCTTTTCCATTGAACGACAGTATGAACACTGGAGCTTTCTTT. Its translation is CSAFPLNDSMNTGAFF. The J gene is TRBJ1-1, the V gene TRBV20-1, with D possibly matching TRBD1 (5 bases). The germline gives CDR1 DFQATT, CDR2 SNEGSKA (reference sequence). The CDR3 loop spans 16 amino acids.

This chain uses TRBV20-1 with TRBJ1-6, with unresolved D. The CDR3 has 14 residues. V gave up 6 bases and J gave up 8 bases, with 17 bases separating them. Germline V CDR1 and CDR2: DFQATT, SNEGSKA (reference sequence). CDR3 sequence: CSAIMGLGDSPLHF. The CDR3, as DNA: TGCAGTGCCATCATGGGGTTAGGTGATTCACCCCTCCACTTT.

In DNA form, the CDR3 reads TGTGCCAGCAGTTTACGGGGGACAGGGAGCACTGAAGCTTTCTTT. Protein: CASSLRGTGSTEAFF. The chain uses TRBV27 and TRBJ1-1; TRBD1 aligns across 9 bases. Germline CDR1 reads MNHEY; CDR2 reads SMNVEV (reference sequence). This CDR3 has 15 residues. The ends lost 2 bases at V and 4 bases at J; junction bases unmatched: 5.

The chain carries TRBV27 and TRBJ2-5, with TRBD2 matching over 10 bases. The J call is doubtful: the DNA matches TRBJ2-7 better. The CDR3 consists of 15 residues. CDR1 and CDR2 from the germline V gene are MNHEY and SMNVEV (reference sequence). As DNA, the CDR3 is TGTGCCAGCAGTGTAGCGGGGGGCTTGGCCTACGAGCAGTACTTC. This codes for CASSVAGGLAYEQYF.

This chain uses TRBV28 with TRBJ2-3, with 9 bases that match TRBD2. The germline V gene has CDR1 MDHEN and CDR2 SYDVKM. The length of the CDR3 is 15 residues. Losses at the gene ends were 3 bases for V and 4 bases for J; bases not matched to a gene: 5. The CDR3 region has the DNA TGTGCCAGCAGTTTGGGACTAGCCGAGTCAGATACGCAGTATTTT. Translating it yields CASSLGLAESDTQYF.